This passage covers 12 T cell receptor beta chains from one sample sequenced in a study of shared clonotypes between healthy human individuals. Clones were sequenced by immunoSEQ multiplex PCR, and TCRdb holds only the in-frame ones, with some missing. Of about 2.3 million clones listed, over 85% are singletons. The sequencing sample was made of naive CD4+ T cells from PBMCs. Subset defined: CD45RA+ positively selected. All receptors come from a man younger than 30 in good health. Some clones in this sample may be carry-over from other donors' samples.

This clone has only one observation. CDR3 residues: CASSPRQGAFNQPQHF. The CDR3 DNA reads TGTGCCAGCAGTCCAAGACAGGGGGCCTTCAATCAGCCCCAGCATTTT. V is TRBV27 and J is TRBJ1-5, with 10 positions matching TRBD1. The CDR3 extends over 16 amino acids. In germline, CDR1 is MNHEY, CDR2 SMNVEV (reference sequence). V trimming: 5 bases; J trimming: 3 bases; junction bases outside the gene matches: 7.

The chain links TRBV5-1 to TRBJ2-5, with 8 bases fitting TRBD2. The CDR3 sequence is 15 residues long. V trimming: 1 base; J trimming: 5 bases; junction bases outside the gene matches: 7. Germline CDR1 SGHRS, CDR2 YFSETQ. CDR3 residues: CASSLFLSGMETQYF. The CDR3 DNA is TGCGCCAGCAGCTTGTTCCTTAGCGGGATGGAGACCCAGTACTTC.

The chain couples TRBV10-3 to TRBJ2-7, with 7 bases fitting TRBD2. Trimming at V came to 3 bases and at J to 7 bases, leaving 9 bases not matched to a gene. CDR1 ENHRY and CDR2 SYGVKD come from the germline V gene. The CDR3 totals 14 residues. The CDR3 nucleotides are TGTGCCATCAGTGAAGAGGCGGGAGTACGGGAGCAGTACTTC. As protein: CAISEEAGVREQYF.

The V call is TRBV28, the J call TRBJ1-1; D unclear. The germline V gene has CDR1 MDHEN and CDR2 SYDVKM. Between the trimmed V and J ends, which lost 5 bases and 1 base, there was a span of 14 bases. The CDR3 runs 15 residues. In DNA, the CDR3 is TGTGCCAGCAGTCCCGGGATACCCACGAACACTGAAGCTTTCTTT. Translating gives CASSPGIPTNTEAFF.

CDR3 nucleotide sequence: TGTGCCAGCAGTTACTCGAAAGGAACTGAAGCTTTCTTT. Its translation: CASSYSKGTEAFF. J is TRBJ1-1 and V is TRBV6-6, with no clear D. Trimming stripped 0 bases from V and 5 bases from J, with 7 bases between. CDR3 length equals 13 residues. The germline V gene encodes CDR1 MNHNY and CDR2 SVGAGI (reference sequence).

V usage is TRBV7-9 and J usage is TRBJ2-3, with no clear D. V was trimmed by 6 bases and J by 2 bases, leaving 6 bases between them. The CDR3 extends over 12 amino acids. Germline loops: CDR1 SEHNR, CDR2 FQNEAQ (reference sequence). CDR3 amino acids: CASRRDTDTQYF. In nucleotides, the CDR3 is TGTGCCAGCAGGAGAGACACAGATACGCAGTATTTT.

V gene TRBV27 combines with J gene TRBJ2-7; 10 bases fit TRBD1. CDR3 length: 15 amino acids. The germline V gene encodes CDR1 MNHEY and CDR2 SMNVEV (reference sequence). V was pared by 6 bases and J by 5 bases, with 10 bases of the junction left unmatched. This CDR3 reads CASRYNRDRGHEQYF. The CDR3 DNA follows: TGTGCCAGCAGATACAACCGGGACAGGGGCCACGAGCAGTACTTC.

This chain uses TRBV5-1 with TRBJ2-3; D may match TRBD1 or TRBD2 (5 bases each). CDR1 and CDR2 (germline): SGHRS, YFSETQ. CDR3 size: 17 residues. Between the trimmed V and J ends, which lost 3 bases and 2 bases, there was a span of 19 bases. CDR3 nucleotide sequence: TGCGCCAGCAGCTCCCTGCGGGCAGGGCGTACCACAGATACGCAGTATTTT. Its protein product is CASSSLRAGRTTDTQYF.

The J gene is TRBJ2-2, the V gene TRBV7-7; TRBD2 matches 7 bases. The CDR3 contains 14 residues. V was clipped by 5 bases and J by 4 bases; unmatched bases: 4. The germline V gene has CDR1 SSHAT and CDR2 FNYEAQ (reference sequence). In nucleotides, the CDR3 is TGTGCCAGCAGCACACCGGGGGGCACCGGGGAGCTGTTTTTT. Residues: CASSTPGGTGELFF.

This clone was detected only once. Other DNA sequences of this sample code for an identical CDR3. The V gene is TRBV5-4, the J gene TRBJ1-3; D is ambiguous. Trimming removed 0 bases at V and 4 bases at J, with 8 bases between. Germline V lookup: CDR1 SGHNT, CDR2 YYREEE (reference sequence). The CDR3 is made up of 14 amino acids. Written as DNA, the CDR3 is TGTGCCAGCAGCTTGGGTACTGCGGGAAACACCATATATTTT. This codes for CASSLGTAGNTIYF. Based on the CDR3 plus reference TRBV5-4 and TRBJ1-3, the full variable domain is ETGVTQSPTHLIKTRGQQVTLRCSSQSGHNTVSWYQQALGQGPQFIFQYYREEENGRGNFPPRFSGLQFPNYSSELNVNALELDDSALYLCASSLGTAGNTIYFGEGSWLTVV.

A remark on this clone: Additional DNA sequences in this sample encode the identical CDR3. The chain combines TRBV9 with TRBJ2-1; D is possibly TRBD1 (5 bases). The length of the CDR3 is 13 residues. Germline CDR1 reads SGDLS; CDR2 reads YYNGEE. Deletions cut 5 bases from V and 4 bases from J, with 10 bases between. The chain's CDR3 is CASSRDSYNEQFF. The CDR3 DNA sequence: TGTGCCAGCAGTAGAGACAGTTACAATGAGCAGTTCTTC.

The chain is built from TRBV14 and TRBJ2-1, with D maybe TRBD2 (5 bases). V lost 4 bases, J lost 6 bases, and 16 bases lay in between. The CDR3 runs to 15 residues. Germline V gene sequence: CDR1 SGHDN, CDR2 FVKESK. CDR3 coding DNA: TGTGCCAGCAGCCGCCGACTGCTAGCTCCCAATGAGCAGTTCTTC. It codes for CASSRRLLAPNEQFF.